This T cell receptor (beta chain) is from a study of T cell changes during pregnancy in multiple sclerosis. Data came from immunoSEQ multiplex PCR; TCRdb stores just in-frame clones and leaves some out. The sample gives tens of thousands of clones, 88% of which show up once; approximately 1.8% is in the top ten. The CDR3 length is 17 residues. Germline loops: CDR1 SGHTA, CDR2 FQGTGA. J was trimmed by 4 bases and V by 0 bases; bases with no gene match: 11. The clonotype originates from a female donor with multiple sclerosis, enrolled in a pregnancy study. The chain couples TRBV7-3 to TRBJ1-1, with 7 bases lining up with TRBD1. This material consisted of peripheral blood, taken in the first trimester of pregnancy. CDR3 bases: TGTGCCAGCAGCTTAACTCGACCGACAGGGCTTGGCACTGAAGCTTTCTTT. Its protein is CASSLTRPTGLGTEAFF.